Here is one T cell receptor (beta chain) with its context. These data belong to a study of blood T cell repertoires in COVID-19. Study details: T cells, B-cell-depleted T cells, or PBMCs supplied cDNA or gDNA.

Across about two dozen US areas, participants ranged in age from about 18 to 90 years. Contact with a PCR-confirmed or clinician-diagnosed COVID-19 case occurred within 2 weeks of entry. The trim removed 7 bases at V and 4 bases at J, leaving 6 bases unmatched. This CDR3 region has 13 residues. Source study methods: The authors estimated nucleated cell counts from reference gene primer amplification. The protocol was immunoSEQ multiplex PCR, while the TCRdb copy is restricted to in-frame clones and leaves out a portion. V, J and clone size reflect that table, while D and trimming were determined from the DNA. The table has fewer than 350,000 clones, under 95% seen once; the top ten hold approximately 2.9%.

The sequenced sample consisted of PBMCs or T cells enriched from blood (not recorded which). The chain recombines TRBV12-3 or TRBV12-4 with TRBJ1-2; TRBD1 agrees at 7 bases. The receptor was isolated from a man between 40 and 49 years old who had been exposed to COVID-19. The CDR3 loop is CASIQQGSYGYTF. CDR3 DNA: TGTGCCAGCATTCAACAGGGGTCCTATGGCTACACCTTC.